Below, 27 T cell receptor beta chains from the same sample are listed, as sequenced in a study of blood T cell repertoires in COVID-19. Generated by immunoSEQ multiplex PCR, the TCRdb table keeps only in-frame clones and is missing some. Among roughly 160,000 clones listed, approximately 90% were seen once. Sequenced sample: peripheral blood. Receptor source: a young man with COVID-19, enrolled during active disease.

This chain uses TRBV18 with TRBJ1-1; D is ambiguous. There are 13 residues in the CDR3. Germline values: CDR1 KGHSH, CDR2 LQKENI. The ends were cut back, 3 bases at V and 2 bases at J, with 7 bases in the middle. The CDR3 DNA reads TGTGCCAGCTCACCGAGAAAAAACACTGAAGCTTTCTTT. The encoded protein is CASSPRKNTEAFF.

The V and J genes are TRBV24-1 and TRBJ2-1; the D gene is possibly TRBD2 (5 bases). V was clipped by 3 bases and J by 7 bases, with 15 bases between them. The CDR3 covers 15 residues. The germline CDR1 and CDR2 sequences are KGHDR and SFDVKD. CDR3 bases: TGTGCCACCAGTGATCGAACGGAGGTGCGGAATGAGCAGTTCTTC. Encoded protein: CATSDRTEVRNEQFF.

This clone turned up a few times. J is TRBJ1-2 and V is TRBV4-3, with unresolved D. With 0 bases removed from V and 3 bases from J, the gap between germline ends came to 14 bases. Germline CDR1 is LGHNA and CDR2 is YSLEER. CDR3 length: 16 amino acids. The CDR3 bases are TGCGCCAGCAGCCAAGATAGGCAGGCCGTCTACTATGGCTACACCTTC. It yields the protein CASSQDRQAVYYGYTF.

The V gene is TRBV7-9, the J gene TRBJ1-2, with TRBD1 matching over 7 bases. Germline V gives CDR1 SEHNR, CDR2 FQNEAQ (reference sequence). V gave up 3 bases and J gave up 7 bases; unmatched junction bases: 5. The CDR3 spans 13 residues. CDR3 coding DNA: TGTGCCAGCAGCTTGACAGGGTTAGGTGGCTACACCTTC. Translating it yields CASSLTGLGGYTF.

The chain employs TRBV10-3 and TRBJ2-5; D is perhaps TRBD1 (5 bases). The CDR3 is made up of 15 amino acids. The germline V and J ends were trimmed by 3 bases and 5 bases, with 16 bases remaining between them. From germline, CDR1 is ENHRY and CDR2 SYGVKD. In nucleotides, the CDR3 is TGTGCCATCAGTGATCCCGACAGCCAGTGGGAGACCCAGTACTTC. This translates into CAISDPDSQWETQYF.

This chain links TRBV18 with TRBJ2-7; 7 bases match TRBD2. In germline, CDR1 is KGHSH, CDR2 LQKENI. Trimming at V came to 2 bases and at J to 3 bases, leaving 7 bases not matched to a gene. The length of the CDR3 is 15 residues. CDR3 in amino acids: CASSPRASGNYEQYF. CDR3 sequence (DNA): TGTGCCAGCTCACCAAGGGCCAGCGGGAACTACGAGCAGTACTTC.

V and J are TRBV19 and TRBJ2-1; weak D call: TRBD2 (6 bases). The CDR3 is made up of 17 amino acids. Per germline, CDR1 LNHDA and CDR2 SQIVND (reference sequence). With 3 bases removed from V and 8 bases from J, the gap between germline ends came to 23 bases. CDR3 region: CASSMRIRRASWDEQFF. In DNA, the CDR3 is TGTGCCAGTAGTATGAGGATTAGGAGGGCGAGTTGGGATGAGCAGTTCTTC.

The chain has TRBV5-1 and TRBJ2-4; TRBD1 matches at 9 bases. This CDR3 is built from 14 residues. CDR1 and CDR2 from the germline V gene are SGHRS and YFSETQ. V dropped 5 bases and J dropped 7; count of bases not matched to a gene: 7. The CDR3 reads CASRQTGGSNIQYF. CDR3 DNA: TGCGCCAGCAGACAAACAGGGGGCAGCAACATTCAGTACTTC.

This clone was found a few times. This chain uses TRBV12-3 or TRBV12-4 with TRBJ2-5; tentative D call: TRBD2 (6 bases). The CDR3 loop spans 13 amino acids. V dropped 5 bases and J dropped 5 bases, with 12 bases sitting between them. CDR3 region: CASSGAGGETQYF. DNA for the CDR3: TGTGCCAGCAGTGGAGCGGGTGGGGAGACCCAGTACTTC.

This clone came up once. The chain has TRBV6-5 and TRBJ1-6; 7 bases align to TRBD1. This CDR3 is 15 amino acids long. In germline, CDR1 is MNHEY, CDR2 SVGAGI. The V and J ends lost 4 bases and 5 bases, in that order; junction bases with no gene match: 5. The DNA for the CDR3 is TGTGCCAGCAGTTGGACAGGCGGGAATAATTCACCCCTCCACTTT. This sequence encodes CASSWTGGNNSPLHF.

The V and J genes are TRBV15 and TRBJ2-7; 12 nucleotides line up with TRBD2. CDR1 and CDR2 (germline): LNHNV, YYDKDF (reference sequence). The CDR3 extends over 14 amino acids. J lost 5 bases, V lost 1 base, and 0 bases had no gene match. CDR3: CATSRGLAGDEQYF. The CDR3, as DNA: TGTGCCACCAGCAGAGGACTAGCGGGAGACGAGCAGTACTTC.

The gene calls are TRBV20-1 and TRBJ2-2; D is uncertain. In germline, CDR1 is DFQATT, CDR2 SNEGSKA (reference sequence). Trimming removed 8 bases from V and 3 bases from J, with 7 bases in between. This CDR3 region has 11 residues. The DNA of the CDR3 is TGCAGTCTCTATGACACCGGGGAGCTGTTTTTT. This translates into CSLYDTGELFF.

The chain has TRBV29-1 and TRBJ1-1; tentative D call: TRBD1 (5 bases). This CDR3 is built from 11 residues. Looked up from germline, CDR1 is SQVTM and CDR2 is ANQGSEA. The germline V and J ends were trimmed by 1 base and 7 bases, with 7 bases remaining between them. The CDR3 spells CSVEAGGEAFF. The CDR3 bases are TGCAGCGTTGAAGCGGGGGGTGAAGCTTTCTTT.

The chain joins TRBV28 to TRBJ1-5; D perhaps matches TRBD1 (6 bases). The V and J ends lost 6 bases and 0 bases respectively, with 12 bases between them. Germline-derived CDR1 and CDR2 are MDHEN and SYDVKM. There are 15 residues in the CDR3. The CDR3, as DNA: TGTGCCAGCAGAATGACAGGATATAGCAATCAGCCCCAGCATTTT. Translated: CASRMTGYSNQPQHF.

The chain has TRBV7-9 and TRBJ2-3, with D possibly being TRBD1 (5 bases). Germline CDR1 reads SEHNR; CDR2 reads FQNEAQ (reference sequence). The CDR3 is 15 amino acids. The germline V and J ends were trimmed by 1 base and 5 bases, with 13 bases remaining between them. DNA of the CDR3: TGTGCCAGCAGCTTAGGGGCCGTTCAGGGAGATACGCAGTATTTT. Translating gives CASSLGAVQGDTQYF.

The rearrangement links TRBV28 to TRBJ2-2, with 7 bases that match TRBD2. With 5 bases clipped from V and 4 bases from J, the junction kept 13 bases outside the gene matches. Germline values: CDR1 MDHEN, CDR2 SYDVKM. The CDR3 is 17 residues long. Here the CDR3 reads CASSPLVGRIGTGELFF. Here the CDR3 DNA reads TGTGCCAGCAGTCCCCTAGTCGGGAGGATTGGCACCGGGGAGCTGTTTTTT.

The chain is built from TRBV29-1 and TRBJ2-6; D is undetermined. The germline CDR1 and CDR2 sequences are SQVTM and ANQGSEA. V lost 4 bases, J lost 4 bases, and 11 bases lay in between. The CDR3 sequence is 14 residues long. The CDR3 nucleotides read TGCAGCGTTGGCGAGGTCGCGGGGGCCAACGTCCTGACTTTC. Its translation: CSVGEVAGANVLTF.

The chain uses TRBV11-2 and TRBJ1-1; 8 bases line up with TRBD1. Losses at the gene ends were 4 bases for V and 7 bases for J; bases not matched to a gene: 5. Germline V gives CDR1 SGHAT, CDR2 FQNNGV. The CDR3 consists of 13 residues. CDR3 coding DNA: TGTGCCAGCAGCTCGACAGGGGCCTATGAAGCTTTCTTT. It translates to CASSSTGAYEAFF.

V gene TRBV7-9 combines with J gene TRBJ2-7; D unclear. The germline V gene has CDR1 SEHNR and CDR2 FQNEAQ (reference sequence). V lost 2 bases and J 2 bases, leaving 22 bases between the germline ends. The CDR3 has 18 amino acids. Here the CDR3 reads CASSLKESRPELPYEQYF. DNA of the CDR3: TGTGCCAGCAGCTTAAAGGAGTCTCGCCCGGAATTGCCCTACGAGCAGTACTTC.

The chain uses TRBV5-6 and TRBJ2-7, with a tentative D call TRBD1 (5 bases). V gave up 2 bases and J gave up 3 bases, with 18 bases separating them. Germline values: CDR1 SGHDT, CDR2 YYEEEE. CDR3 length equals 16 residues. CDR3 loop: CASSFGPGSGVYEQYF. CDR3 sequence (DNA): TGTGCCAGCAGCTTCGGTCCAGGGTCAGGAGTCTACGAGCAGTACTTC.

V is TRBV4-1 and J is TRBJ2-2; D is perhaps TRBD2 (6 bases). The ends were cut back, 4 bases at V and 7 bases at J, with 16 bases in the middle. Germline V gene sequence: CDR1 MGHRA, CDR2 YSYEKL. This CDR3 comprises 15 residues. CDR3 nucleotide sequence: TGCGCCAGCAGCCCCCTAAGGGGAGGAGTCGGGGAGCTGTTTTTT. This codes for CASSPLRGGVGELFF.

CDR3 bases: TGTGCCAGCACCCCCCTACCGGGATCTAGCTCCTATAATTCACCCCTCCACTTT. Translated: CASTPLPGSSSYNSPLHF. J is TRBJ1-6 and V is TRBV2; D gene uncertain. CDR1 and CDR2 (germline): SNHLY, FYNNEI. Trimming left V 7 bases short and J 0 bases short, with 19 bases between. This CDR3 has 18 amino acids.

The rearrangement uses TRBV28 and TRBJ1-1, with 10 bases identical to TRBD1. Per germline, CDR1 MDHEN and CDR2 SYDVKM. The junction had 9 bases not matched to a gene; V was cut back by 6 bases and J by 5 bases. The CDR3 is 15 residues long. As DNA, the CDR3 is TGTGCCAGCAGATCGACCGACAGGGGGCTGACTGAAGCTTTCTTT. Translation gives CASRSTDRGLTEAFF.

The CDR3 coding sequence is TGTGCCAGCTCACCATCGGGACTAGCGGGAGGACGCTCCTACGAGCAGTACTTC. This sequence encodes CASSPSGLAGGRSYEQYF. V and J are TRBV18 and TRBJ2-7, with 15 bases that match TRBD2. CDR1 and CDR2 (germline): KGHSH, LQKENI. Trimming at V came to 2 bases and at J to 0 bases, leaving 5 bases not matched to a gene. The CDR3 is 18 residues long.

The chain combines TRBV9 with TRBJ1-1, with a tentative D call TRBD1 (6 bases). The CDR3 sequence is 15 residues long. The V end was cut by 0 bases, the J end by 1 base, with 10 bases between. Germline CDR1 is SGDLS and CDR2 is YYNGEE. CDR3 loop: CASSVVTGRNTEAFF. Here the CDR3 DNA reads TGTGCCAGCAGCGTAGTGACAGGCAGGAACACTGAAGCTTTCTTT.

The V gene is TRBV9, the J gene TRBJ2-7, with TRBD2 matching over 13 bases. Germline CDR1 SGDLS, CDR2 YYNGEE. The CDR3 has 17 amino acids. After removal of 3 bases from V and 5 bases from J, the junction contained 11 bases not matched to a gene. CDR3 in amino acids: CASSGTSGRGSSHEQYF. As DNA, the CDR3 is TGTGCCAGCAGCGGGACTAGCGGGAGAGGGTCTTCCCACGAGCAGTACTTC.

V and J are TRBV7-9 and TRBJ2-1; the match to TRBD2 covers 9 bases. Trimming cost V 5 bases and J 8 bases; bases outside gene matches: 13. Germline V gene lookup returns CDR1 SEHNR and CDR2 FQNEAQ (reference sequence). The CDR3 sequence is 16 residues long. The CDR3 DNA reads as TGTGCCAGCAGCCCGAGGGGTAGCGGGAGATATGATGAGCAGTTCTTC. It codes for CASSPRGSGRYDEQFF.